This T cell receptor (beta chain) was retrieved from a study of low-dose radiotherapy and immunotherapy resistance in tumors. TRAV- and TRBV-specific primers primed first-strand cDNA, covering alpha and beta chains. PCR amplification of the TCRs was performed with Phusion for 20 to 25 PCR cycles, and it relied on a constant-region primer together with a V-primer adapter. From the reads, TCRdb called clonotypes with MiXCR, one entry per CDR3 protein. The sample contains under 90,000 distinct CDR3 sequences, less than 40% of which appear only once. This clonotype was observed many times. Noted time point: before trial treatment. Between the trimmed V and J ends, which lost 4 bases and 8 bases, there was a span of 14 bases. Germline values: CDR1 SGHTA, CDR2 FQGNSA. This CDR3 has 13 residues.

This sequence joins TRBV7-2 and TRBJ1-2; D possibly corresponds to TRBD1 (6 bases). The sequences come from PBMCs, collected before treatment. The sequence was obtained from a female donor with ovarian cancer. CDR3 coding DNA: TGTGCCAGCAGCTACAGGGCACCGGGCGGCTACACCTTC. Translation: CASSYRAPGGYTF.